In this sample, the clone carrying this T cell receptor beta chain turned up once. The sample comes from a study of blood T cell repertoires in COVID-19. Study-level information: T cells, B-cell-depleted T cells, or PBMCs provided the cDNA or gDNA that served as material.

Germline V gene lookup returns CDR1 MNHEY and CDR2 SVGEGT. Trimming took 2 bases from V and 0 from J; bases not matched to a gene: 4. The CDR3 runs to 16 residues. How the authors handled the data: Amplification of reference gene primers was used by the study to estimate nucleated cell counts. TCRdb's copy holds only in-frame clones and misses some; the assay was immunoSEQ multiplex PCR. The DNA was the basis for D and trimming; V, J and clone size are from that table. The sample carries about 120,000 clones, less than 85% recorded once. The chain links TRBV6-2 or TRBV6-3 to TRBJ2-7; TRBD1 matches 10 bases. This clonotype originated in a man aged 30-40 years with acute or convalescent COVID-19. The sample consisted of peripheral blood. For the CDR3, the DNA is TGTGCCAGCAGTTACCAAGGGACAGGGGTCTCCTACGAGCAGTACTTC. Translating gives CASSYQGTGVSYEQYF.